This T cell receptor (beta chain) originates from a study of T cells in Graves' hyperthyroidism and ophthalmopathy. Overall study results and limits: Expanded thyroid clonotypes (above 0.001) were mostly also found in blood.

Trimming removed 6 bases at V and 0 bases at J, with 21 bases between. The V gene's germline CDR1 is SNHLY and CDR2 FYNNEI. There are 18 residues in the CDR3. This clonotype was counted at least ten times. No antigen is known for it. Clinical Activity Scores of at least 3, NOSPECS grades of at least 4 and durations under 3 months characterized ophthalmopathy patients. From roughly 10 ml of fresh peripheral blood, PBMCs were isolated. TCR beta CDR3 sequences were amplified from RNA transcripts. The HTBI primer set drove a first-round RT-PCR of the TCR CDR3. From the multiplex PCR reads, TCRdb called clonotypes with MiXCR, one entry per CDR3 protein. Of 400,000 or so distinct CDR3 sequences listed, nearly 15% are singletons.

This rearrangement joins TRBV2 to TRBJ2-1; D may be TRBD2 (5 bases). The sample was blood. This receptor was obtained from an older woman with Graves' ophthalmopathy. The CDR3 loop is CASSRGLTTLSSYNEQFF. CDR3 DNA sequence: TGTGCCAGCAGCCGAGGACTGACGACTCTGAGCTCCTACAATGAGCAGTTCTTC.